What follows is one T cell receptor (beta chain) and its context. Its antigen is unknown. 60 Vbeta and 13 Jbeta primers were used in PCR. Assay used: immunoSEQ multiplex PCR; TCRdb lists only in-frame clones, some missing. Among around 170,000 clones listed, approximately 84% were seen once. CDR3 length: 19 residues. Trimming at V came to 2 bases and at J to 0 bases, leaving 13 bases not matched to a gene. Germline values: CDR1 SGHDT, CDR2 YYEEEE. The source of the sample is a study of cytomegalovirus exposure and HLA in healthy donors. Study-level points and caveats: Among donors in an Asian-associated ancestry cluster, a later analysis reportedly found fewer N-insertions than the roughly 610-donor mean. Analysis was carried out at a later point, and it linked a missense DCLRE1C variant to TCR beta V- and J-gene trimming.

Though probably carrying unrecorded immune exposures, donors were nominally healthy at sampling. The V call is TRBV5-6, the J call TRBJ2-7, with TRBD2 identical over 11 bases. The receptor comes from a boy aged 2 to 10 in good health and CMV-seronegative. The source material was PBMCs. Here the CDR3 DNA reads TGTGCCAGCAGCTTCACACTAGCGGGAGATACCTCACACTCCTACGAGCAGTACTTC. It encodes CASSFTLAGDTSHSYEQYF.